Sequencing of this TCR beta chain was carried out in a study of blood T cell repertoires in COVID-19. Across the study: Samples representing acute and convalescent COVID-19 were sourced from the United States, Italy and Spain. Nucleic acid was either cDNA or gDNA, and it came from T cells, B-cell-depleted T cells, or PBMCs.

Methods used by the authors: Nucleated cell number was recorded as an estimate derived from reference gene primer amplification. Assay used: immunoSEQ multiplex PCR; TCRdb lists only in-frame clones, some missing. Clone size and V and J calls were adopted from that table, with D and trimming inferred from the DNA. The table shows under 200,000 clones, with 70% to 90% occurring only once. Germline loops: CDR1 LNHDA, CDR2 SQIVND (reference sequence). The V and J ends lost 6 bases and 7 bases, in that order; junction bases with no gene match: 6. CDR3 length: 13 residues. V gene TRBV19 combines with J gene TRBJ1-5; 7 bases match TRBD1. This sequence originates from a man aged 55 to 69 with active or convalescent COVID-19. Sequencing was done on a sample of peripheral blood. CDR3 bases: TGTGCCAGTAGGACAGGGATGGGCCAGCCCCAGCATTTT. It yields the protein CASRTGMGQPQHF.